This is a list of T cell receptor beta chains from one sample in a study of T cells after yellow fever vaccination. TCRdb analysed the 5' RACE reads with MiXCR anew, one entry per CDR3 protein. The sample holds some 350,000 distinct CDR3 sequences, 8.5% to 9% seen once. This sample comprised PBMCs, obtained on the day of the first yellow fever vaccination. These receptor sequences come from a man younger than 35 who received the YFV17D yellow fever vaccine. The CDR3 runs from the conserved cysteine through the conserved F or W. The order of the fields is V gene, clone size, J gene, D gene, CDR3 protein, CDR3 DNA. The D gene is left open where the match is weak. Some rows mark clone size as missing; the rest say once, few, many or name a class of expanded clone.

TRBV5-4	-	TRBJ2-3	TRBD1	CASSLLVTGGYITDTQYF	TGTGCCAGCAGCTTGTTGGTTACAGGGGGCTATATCACAGATACGCAGTATTTT
TRBV6-5	-	TRBJ2-2	-	CASSYSIRLELFF	TGTGCCAGCAGTTACTCGATAAGGTTGGAGCTGTTTTTT
TRBV20-1	few	TRBJ1-1	-	CSAEFNTEAFF	TGCAGTGCCGAATTTAACACTGAAGCTTTCTTT
TRBV18	many	TRBJ2-1	-	CASSPLGVGDEQFF	TGTGCCAGCTCACCACTGGGGGTGGGCGATGAGCAGTTCTTC
TRBV6-1	once	TRBJ1-2	-	CASSEASGQGGYTF	TGTGCCAGCAGTGAAGCTTCAGGTCAGGGTGGCTACACCTTC
TRBV29-1	-	TRBJ2-5	-	CSVDGTGTQYF	TGCAGCGTTGACGGGACTGGGACCCAGTACTTC
TRBV7-2	few	TRBJ2-3	TRBD2	CASSTGTSSDTQYF	TGTGCCAGCAGCACAGGGACTAGCTCAGATACGCAGTATTTT
TRBV20-1	few	TRBJ2-7	TRBD2	CSAGGVSGVYEQYF	TGCAGTGCTGGAGGGGTGAGCGGGGTATACGAGCAGTACTTC
TRBV6-1	-	TRBJ2-6	-	CASSPRSSQARSGANVLTF	TGTGCCAGCAGCCCTCGGTCCTCCCAGGCCCGCTCTGGGGCCAACGTCCTGACTTTC
TRBV5-5	few	TRBJ1-1	-	CASTPGLSSNTEAFF	TGTGCCAGCACCCCGGGCCTCTCCTCGAACACTGAAGCTTTCTTT
TRBV15	-	TRBJ2-5	-	CATSRDLTTQETQYF	TGTGCCACCAGCAGAGATCTCACTACCCAAGAGACCCAGTACTTC
TRBV28	many	TRBJ2-3	TRBD1	CASSLYGQDTDTQYF	TGTGCCAGCAGTTTATATGGACAGGACACAGATACGCAGTATTTT
TRBV9	few	TRBJ2-1	TRBD1	CASSPQGLEQFF	TGTGCCAGCAGCCCACAGGGGCTTGAGCAGTTCTTC
TRBV5-6	many	TRBJ2-5	TRBD2	CASSPTLAGAQETQYF	TGTGCCAGCAGCCCTACACTAGCGGGGGCTCAAGAGACCCAGTACTTC
TRBV9	few	TRBJ2-1	-	CASSRAEGTYNEQFF	TGTGCCAGCAGCCGCGCGGAAGGAACCTACAATGAGCAGTTCTTC
TRBV5-4	-	TRBJ2-4	-	CASSEGIDRLNIQYF	TGTGCCAGCAGCGAGGGTATCGACAGGTTAAACATTCAGTACTTC
TRBV10-2	-	TRBJ1-5	TRBD1	CASSGQGHNQPQHF	TGCGCCAGCAGTGGACAGGGCCACAATCAGCCCCAGCATTTT
TRBV24-1	-	TRBJ2-1	TRBD2	CATSDPSGGQYNEQFF	TGTGCCACCAGTGACCCAAGCGGGGGGCAATACAATGAGCAGTTCTTC
TRBV24-1	-	TRBJ2-1	-	CATSESGTGSYNEQFF	TGTGCCACCAGTGAGTCCGGGACTGGATCCTACAATGAGCAGTTCTTC
TRBV28	many	TRBJ2-3	TRBD2	CASSPRGAGNTDTQYF	TGTGCCAGCAGTCCGAGGGGAGCGGGGAACACAGATACGCAGTATTTT
TRBV4-1	few	TRBJ2-6	TRBD1	CASSPGTVTSGANVLTF	TGCGCCAGCAGCCCCGGGACAGTTACCTCTGGGGCCAACGTCCTGACTTTC
TRBV7-8	few	TRBJ1-4	TRBD1	CASSNPGQGGKLFF	TGTGCCAGCAGCAATCCCGGACAGGGTGGAAAACTGTTTTTT
TRBV5-5	few	TRBJ2-3	-	CASSLDRPDTQYF	TGTGCCAGCAGCTTGGACAGGCCAGATACGCAGTATTTT
TRBV7-6	many	TRBJ2-3	-	CASSLGLGVADTQYF	TGTGCCAGCAGCTTAGGTCTGGGGGTGGCAGATACGCAGTATTTT
TRBV11-1	-	TRBJ2-3	TRBD1	CASSLGDRGSDTQYF	TGTGCCAGCAGCTTGGGGGACAGGGGTTCAGATACGCAGTATTTT
TRBV20-1	-	TRBJ1-2	-	CSAPKRGGYGYTF	TGCAGTGCTCCGAAGAGGGGGGGCTATGGCTACACCTTC
TRBV19	-	TRBJ1-2	TRBD1	CASTPGTAPNYGYTF	TGTGCCAGTACCCCCGGGACAGCACCCAACTATGGCTACACCTTC
TRBV20-1	-	TRBJ1-2	-	CSARIAVRGTGYTF	TGCAGTGCTAGGATAGCGGTCAGGGGTACTGGCTACACCTTC